This TCR beta chain comes out of a study of shared clonotypes between healthy human individuals. J was trimmed by 7 bases and V by 5 bases; bases with no gene match: 9. This CDR3 has 14 residues. CDR1 is KGHSH, CDR2 LQKENI, per germline. The table came from immunoSEQ multiplex PCR; TCRdb's copy has only in-frame clones and leaves some out. The table shows about 600,000 clones, with about 96% occurring only once. The chain carries TRBV18 and TRBJ1-2, with 8 bases lining up with TRBD1. The clonotype originates from a woman aged 30 to 39 in good health. Sequencing used naive CD4+ T cells sorted from blood. Indicated subset: CD45RA+ positively selected. The CDR3: CASSSKTGEFGYTF. CDR3 DNA sequence: TGTGCCAGCTCAAGCAAGACAGGGGAGTTTGGCTACACCTTC.